This entry lists 29 T cell receptor beta chains sequenced from one sample in a study of cytomegalovirus exposure and HLA in healthy donors. Produced via immunoSEQ multiplex PCR; TCRdb's table is partial and in-frame only. The sample lists fewer than 200,000 clones, roughly 85% occurring once. Material: PBMCs. Receptors were obtained from a man younger than 35 in good health and CMV-seropositive.

This clone was recorded many times. The chain recombines TRBV11-3 with TRBJ2-7; 9 bases are a match to TRBD1. V lost 4 bases to trimming and J lost 4 bases; unmatched junction nucleotides: 8. The CDR3 runs 15 residues. The germline V gene has CDR1 SGHNT and CDR2 YENEEA. CDR3 protein: CASSSSAGTGYEQYF. The CDR3 DNA follows: TGTGCCAGCAGCTCCTCGGCCGGGACAGGGTACGAGCAGTACTTC.

V gene TRBV6-5 combines with J gene TRBJ2-3; 8 bases map to TRBD1. V lost 5 bases and J lost 0; bases outside the gene matches: 4. Germline CDR1 reads MNHEY; CDR2 reads SVGAGI. CDR3 length equals 15 residues. CDR3 bases: TGTGCCAGCAGTCAGTGGACAGGGAGCACAGATACGCAGTATTTT. Translation gives CASSQWTGSTDTQYF.

Written as DNA, the CDR3 is TGTGCCAGCAGTTTAACGGGTAGCACAGATACGCAGTATTTT. Residues: CASSLTGSTDTQYF. V usage is TRBV28 and J usage is TRBJ2-3; D ambiguous. CDR1 MDHEN and CDR2 SYDVKM come from the germline V gene. There are 14 residues in the CDR3. V was cut by 2 bases and J by 0 bases, with 6 bases left in between.

J is TRBJ1-5 and V is TRBV2; TRBD1 matches at 7 bases. The length of the CDR3 is 14 residues. Germline-derived CDR1 and CDR2 are SNHLY and FYNNEI. Unmatched junction bases numbered 11, after V lost 8 bases and J lost 7 bases. The CDR3, as DNA: TGTGCCAGCGCAGGGGGTAACGGGGGACAGCCCCAGCATTTT. Its translation is CASAGGNGGQPQHF.

A note on this clone: This sample includes further DNA sequences coding for the same CDR3. The chain has TRBV9 and TRBJ2-3; D remains unclear. The CDR3 has 12 residues. Germline V gene data show CDR1 as SGDLS and CDR2 as YYNGEE. Deletions cut 4 bases from V and 0 bases from J, with 3 bases between. The CDR3 here is CASSSSTDTQYF. For the CDR3, the DNA is TGTGCCAGCAGCTCAAGCACAGATACGCAGTATTTT.

The V and J genes are TRBV28 and TRBJ1-2; 7 bases align to TRBD1. Germline values: CDR1 MDHEN, CDR2 SYDVKM. V gave up 4 bases and J gave up 5 bases; unmatched junction bases: 4. The CDR3 is 13 residues long. The CDR3 DNA reads as TGTGCCAGCAGTTCGGGACAGCTGTATGGCTACACCTTC. Encoded protein: CASSSGQLYGYTF.

The rearrangement joins TRBV28 to TRBJ1-5; possible D gene TRBD1, 6 bases. The CDR3 loop spans 17 amino acids. CDR1 is MDHEN and CDR2 is SYDVKM in the germline V gene. Trimming took 5 bases from V and 0 from J, leaving 17 bases between them. In DNA, the CDR3 is TGTGCCAGCAGTCCCCTTGGACAGACATATAGCAATCAGCCCCAGCATTTT. Translated: CASSPLGQTYSNQPQHF.

This rearrangement joins TRBV28 to TRBJ1-5, with D maybe TRBD1 (6 bases). Germline V gene data show CDR1 as MDHEN and CDR2 as SYDVKM. The CDR3 loop spans 16 amino acids. The ends were cut back, 3 bases at V and 4 bases at J, with 16 bases in the middle. The CDR3 DNA follows: TGTGCCAGCAGTTTGTCTAAACAGGGAAAGAATCAGCCCCAGCATTTT. Its protein product is CASSLSKQGKNQPQHF.

The CDR3 bases are TGTGCCAGCTCATCTGGACTAGCGGGATACGAGCAGTACTTC. Translating gives CASSSGLAGYEQYF. The chain employs TRBV18 and TRBJ2-7, with 12 bases fitting TRBD2. The junction had 3 bases not matched to a gene; V was cut back by 5 bases and J by 4 bases. The germline V gene has CDR1 KGHSH and CDR2 LQKENI. The CDR3 is 14 residues long.

The chain carries TRBV2 and TRBJ2-1; 11 bases are shared with TRBD1. Germline-derived CDR1 and CDR2 are SNHLY and FYNNEI. V shed 6 bases and J 9 bases; nucleotides not matched to a gene: 13. CDR3 size: 16 residues. CDR3 sequence: CASRRPPGQGEGEQFF. In DNA form, the CDR3 reads TGTGCCAGCAGGCGACCTCCGGGACAGGGGGAGGGTGAGCAGTTCTTC. The whole variable domain, filled in from reference TRBV2 and TRBJ2-1, reads EPEVTQTPSHQVTQMGQEVILRCVPISNHLYFYWYRQILGQKVEFLVSFYNNEISEKSEIFDDQFSVERPDGSNFTLKIRSTKLEDSAMYFCASRRPPGQGEGEQFFGPGTRLTVL.

The chain is built from TRBV11-2 and TRBJ2-1, with 10 bases fitting TRBD2. Germline values: CDR1 SGHAT, CDR2 FQNNGV. CDR3 length: 17 residues. Trimming cost V 2 bases and J 6 bases; bases outside gene matches: 10. The CDR3 here is CASSLNRLAGARNEQFF. The CDR3 DNA reads as TGTGCCAGCAGCTTAAACCGGCTAGCGGGGGCCCGCAATGAGCAGTTCTTC. Filled out from reference TRBV11-2 and TRBJ2-1, the complete variable domain reads EAGVAQSPRYKIIEKRQSVAFWCNPISGHATLYWYQQILGQGPKLLIQFQNNGVVDDSQLPKDRFSAERLKGVDSTLKIQPAKLEDSAVYLCASSLNRLAGARNEQFFGPGTRLTVL.

The gene calls are TRBV30 and TRBJ1-2; D not certain. The CDR3 extends over 12 amino acids. Germline lookup yields CDR1 GTSNPN and CDR2 SVGIG (reference sequence). Trimming removed 0 bases at V and 7 bases at J, with 9 bases between. The CDR3 region has the DNA TGTGCCTGGAGTGTAATCCCCGGTGGCTACACCTTC. Its protein is CAWSVIPGGYTF.

The chain recombines TRBV28 with TRBJ1-2, with a possible D match to TRBD1 (6 bases). This CDR3 has 17 amino acids. Trimming pared 3 bases from V and 3 bases from J, leaving 20 bases between. Per germline, CDR1 MDHEN and CDR2 SYDVKM. The CDR3 DNA is TGTGCCAGCAGTTTGGCAGGGGAACTTCTCGGAGACTATGGCTACACCTTC. It encodes CASSLAGELLGDYGYTF.

The CDR3 reads CASSEDRVPYEQYF. The DNA for the CDR3 is TGTGCCAGCAGCGAGGACAGAGTACCCTACGAGCAGTACTTC. The chain uses TRBV6-6 and TRBJ2-7, with a tentative D call TRBD1 (6 bases). Trimming removed 6 bases at V and 2 bases at J, with 14 bases between. Germline CDR1 and CDR2: MNHNY and SVGAGI (reference sequence). The CDR3 has 14 amino acids.

The chain carries TRBV28 and TRBJ2-2, with D perhaps matching TRBD1 (6 bases). Germline V CDR1 and CDR2: MDHEN, SYDVKM. Trimming removed 7 bases at V and 5 bases at J, with 14 bases between. The CDR3 totals 14 residues. CDR3 sequence: CASIPGQETGELFF. As DNA, the CDR3 is TGTGCCAGCATTCCGGGACAAGAAACCGGGGAGCTGTTTTTT. The whole variable domain, remainder taken from reference TRBV28 and TRBJ2-2, is DVKVTQSSRYLVKRTGEKVFLECVQDMDHENMFWYRQDPGLGLRLIYFSYDVKMKEKGDIPEGYSVSREKKERFSLILESASTNQTSMYLCASIPGQETGELFFGEGSRLTVL.

The rearrangement joins TRBV4-1 to TRBJ2-3; D gene unclear. Trimming shortened V by 4 bases and J by 1 base, and 6 bases separated the two germline ends. From germline, CDR1 is MGHRA and CDR2 YSYEKL. The CDR3 has 13 residues. The CDR3 DNA follows: TGCGCCAGCAGCCCTCCCGGCACAGATACGCAGTATTTT. Its protein product is CASSPPGTDTQYF.

The J gene is TRBJ2-7, the V gene TRBV6-6; TRBD2 agrees at 12 bases. The CDR3 sequence is 14 residues long. J was trimmed by 2 bases and V by 7 bases; bases with no gene match: 3. Germline V gene sequence: CDR1 MNHNY, CDR2 SVGAGI (reference sequence). The CDR3 loop reads CASNPSGGAYEQYF. The CDR3 nucleotides are TGTGCCAGCAACCCTAGCGGGGGGGCCTACGAGCAGTACTTC.

The chain carries TRBV19 and TRBJ1-6; 8 bases agree with TRBD1. The germline CDR1 and CDR2 sequences are LNHDA and SQIVND (reference sequence). This CDR3 has 14 residues. With 9 bases clipped from V and 5 bases from J, the junction kept 6 bases outside the gene matches. The CDR3 here is CASRTGNNNSPLHF. As DNA, the CDR3 is TGTGCCAGCCGGACAGGGAATAATAATTCACCCCTCCACTTT.

J is TRBJ2-7 and V is TRBV11-2, with 10 bases identical to TRBD2. Germline CDR1 reads SGHAT; CDR2 reads FQNNGV. J gave up 12 bases and V 5 bases, and 13 bases lay outside the gene matches. The CDR3 has 14 residues. The CDR3 coding sequence is TGTGCCAGCAGCGCCGGAAGCGGGAGGGACGATTTGTACTTC. Residues: CASSAGSGRDDLYF.

Worth noting for this clone: Germline is not matched at one junction end, which may reflect a read error. The chain joins TRBV7-8 to TRBJ2-1; 7 nucleotides agree with TRBD1. The CDR3 sequence is 17 residues long. Germline loops: CDR1 SGHVS, CDR2 FQNEAQ. CDR3 residues: CASTLGLGTAEGNEQFF. The DNA of the CDR3 is TGTGCCAGCACCTTAGGGTTAGGGACAGCAGAGGGGAATGAGCAGTTCTTC.

The CDR3: CASSISSAGANVLTF. DNA of the CDR3: TGTGCCAGCAGCATTAGCTCAGCTGGGGCCAACGTCCTGACTTTC. J is TRBJ2-6 and V is TRBV11-3; D gene ambiguous. V lost 5 bases and J 2 bases, leaving 10 bases between the germline ends. CDR1 is SGHNT and CDR2 is YENEEA in the germline V gene. This CDR3 region has 15 residues.

The V and J genes are TRBV9 and TRBJ2-1; the match to TRBD2 covers 10 bases. Unmatched junction bases numbered 19, after V lost 0 bases and J lost 7 bases. The CDR3 loop spans 20 amino acids. CDR1 SGDLS and CDR2 YYNGEE come from the germline V gene. The CDR3 coding sequence is TGTGCCAGCAGCGTAGATTTCGGTAGAAGTAGCGGGGGGAAGGATAATGAGCAGTTCTTC. Its translation is CASSVDFGRSSGGKDNEQFF.

The V gene is TRBV19, the J gene TRBJ1-1, with a tentative D call TRBD1 (5 bases). The V and J ends lost 6 bases and 1 base respectively, with 9 bases between them. The CDR3 runs 13 residues. Per germline, CDR1 LNHDA and CDR2 SQIVND (reference sequence). The DNA of the CDR3 is TGTGCCAGTAGCTTCACAGGGAACACTGAAGCTTTCTTT. The encoded protein is CASSFTGNTEAFF.

The chain is built from TRBV6-5 and TRBJ1-5; no clear D. Per germline, CDR1 MNHEY and CDR2 SVGAGI. Trimming pared 5 bases from V and 3 bases from J, leaving 11 bases between. The CDR3 loop spans 14 amino acids. The CDR3 DNA sequence: TGTGCCAGCAGTATGTCCCTTATCAATCAGCCCCAGCATTTT. Translated, it gives CASSMSLINQPQHF.

The gene calls are TRBV7-8 and TRBJ2-7; 7 nucleotides match TRBD2. The CDR3 consists of 17 residues. J was trimmed by 3 bases and V by 3 bases; bases with no gene match: 14. Germline lookup yields CDR1 SGHVS and CDR2 FQNEAQ. CDR3 amino acids: CASSFSAGRAPFYEQYF. The CDR3 bases are TGTGCCAGCAGCTTTAGTGCGGGGAGGGCTCCGTTCTACGAGCAGTACTTC.

The chain has TRBV2 and TRBJ2-2; 9 bases are a match to TRBD1. The CDR3 sequence is 15 residues long. J gave up 4 bases and V 3 bases, and 3 bases lay outside the gene matches. The germline gives CDR1 SNHLY, CDR2 FYNNEI. The CDR3: CASSEGQGRTGELFF. The DNA for the CDR3 is TGTGCCAGCAGTGAGGGACAGGGTCGCACCGGGGAGCTGTTTTTT.

The V call is TRBV5-1, the J call TRBJ1-2; D is unclear. This CDR3 region has 13 residues. The V end was cut by 4 bases, the J end by 1 base, with 8 bases between. Germline V gene data show CDR1 as SGHRS and CDR2 as YFSETQ. The CDR3 nucleotides are TGCGCCAGCAGCACCGGTGGTAACTATGGCTACACCTTC. Translating gives CASSTGGNYGYTF.

The CDR3 sequence is CAISERGAPTSPLHF. The CDR3 DNA reads TGTGCCATCAGTGAGAGGGGCGCACCCACTTCACCCCTCCACTTT. V usage is TRBV10-3 and J usage is TRBJ1-6; tentatively, D is TRBD1 (5 bases). The germline V gene has CDR1 ENHRY and CDR2 SYGVKD. Trimming removed 2 bases at V and 9 bases at J, with 14 bases between. The CDR3 sequence is 15 residues long.

This clone was counted a few times. V is TRBV30 and J is TRBJ2-7, with TRBD2 identical over 8 bases. This CDR3 has 14 amino acids. Germline V gene lookup returns CDR1 GTSNPN and CDR2 SVGIG (reference sequence). J lost 11 bases, V lost 0 bases, and 12 bases had no gene match. The CDR3 DNA is TGTGCCTGGAGTGTAGCGGGAGTGCCCCAGAACAAGTACTTC. Translating gives CAWSVAGVPQNKYF. The variable domain in full, completed from reference TRBV30 and TRBJ2-7, reads SQTIHQWPATLVQPVGSPLSLECTVEGTSNPNLYWYRQAAGRGLQLLFYSVGIGQISSEVPQNLSASRPQDRQFILSSKKLLLSDSGFYLCAWSVAGVPQNKYFGPGTRLTVT.